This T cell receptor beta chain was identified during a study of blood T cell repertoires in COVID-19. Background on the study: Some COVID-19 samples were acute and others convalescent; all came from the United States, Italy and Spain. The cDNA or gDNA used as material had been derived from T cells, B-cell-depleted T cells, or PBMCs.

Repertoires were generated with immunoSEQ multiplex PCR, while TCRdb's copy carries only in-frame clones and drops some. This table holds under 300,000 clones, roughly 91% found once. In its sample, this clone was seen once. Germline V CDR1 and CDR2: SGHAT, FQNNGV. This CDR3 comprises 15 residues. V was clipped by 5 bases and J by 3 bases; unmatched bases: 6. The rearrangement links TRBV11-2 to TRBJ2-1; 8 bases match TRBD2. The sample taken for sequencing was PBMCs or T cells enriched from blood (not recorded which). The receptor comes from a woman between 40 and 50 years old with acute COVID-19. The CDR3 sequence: CASSASGRNYNEQFF. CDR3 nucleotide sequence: TGTGCCAGCAGCGCAAGCGGGAGAAACTACAATGAGCAGTTCTTC.